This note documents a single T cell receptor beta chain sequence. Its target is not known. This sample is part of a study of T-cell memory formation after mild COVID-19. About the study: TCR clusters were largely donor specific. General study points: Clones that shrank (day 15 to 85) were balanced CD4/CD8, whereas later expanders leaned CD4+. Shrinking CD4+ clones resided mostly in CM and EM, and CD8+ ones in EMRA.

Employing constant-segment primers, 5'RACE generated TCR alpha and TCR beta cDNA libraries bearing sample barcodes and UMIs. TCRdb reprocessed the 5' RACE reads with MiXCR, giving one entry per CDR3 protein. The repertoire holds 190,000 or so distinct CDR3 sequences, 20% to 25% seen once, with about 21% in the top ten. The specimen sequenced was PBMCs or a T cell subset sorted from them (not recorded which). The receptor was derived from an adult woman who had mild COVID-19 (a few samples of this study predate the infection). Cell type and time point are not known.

This CDR3 is CASRSSGTTSYEQYF. Here the CDR3 DNA reads TGTGCCAGCAGATCTAGCGGGACAACCTCCTACGAGCAGTACTTC. The chain couples TRBV7-9 to TRBJ2-7; 9 nucleotides match TRBD2. CDR3 size: 15 residues. Germline V CDR1 and CDR2: SEHNR, FQNEAQ (reference sequence). The ends lost 6 bases at V and 0 bases at J; junction bases unmatched: 6.